Listed here are 30 T cell receptor beta chains from one sample, sequenced in a study of blood T cell repertoires in COVID-19. Using immunoSEQ multiplex PCR, the repertoire was profiled, and TCRdb retains in-frame clones only, with some absent. The sample has 70,000 to 95,000 clones; around 84% are singletons. Input material: peripheral blood. The receptors derive from a woman between 45 and 60 years old with acute or convalescent COVID-19.

The chain recombines TRBV7-3 with TRBJ2-5; no clear D. The V end lost 0 bases, the J end lost 2 bases, and 4 bases lay between the germline ends. The CDR3 extends over 13 amino acids. The V gene's germline CDR1 is SGHTA and CDR2 FQGTGA. The CDR3 coding sequence is TGTGCCAGCAGCTTAACCCCGCAAGAGACCCAGTACTTC. It encodes CASSLTPQETQYF.

J is TRBJ2-5 and V is TRBV2, with D unclear. The CDR3 is 11 residues long. Per the germline V gene, CDR1 is SNHLY and CDR2 is FYNNEI. V was shortened by 7 bases and J by 2 bases, with 5 bases between the two germline ends. CDR3 residues: CASTVQETQYF. CDR3 in DNA: TGTGCCAGCACCGTTCAAGAGACCCAGTACTTC.

For the CDR3, the DNA is TGTGCCAGCAGCAACCCGGACAGGTGGACCCAAGAGACCCAGTACTTC. Translation gives CASSNPDRWTQETQYF. The chain joins TRBV3-1 (or the pseudogene TRBV3-2) to TRBJ2-5; 7 bases match TRBD1. The CDR3 is made up of 16 amino acids. J was trimmed by 1 base and V by 5 bases; bases with no gene match: 10. In germline, CDR1 is LGHDT, CDR2 YNNKEL (reference sequence).

The sample holds a few counts of this clone. The chain employs TRBV27 and TRBJ2-1, with 13 bases matching TRBD2. Germline trimming cut 4 bases from V and 7 bases from J; bases unmatched to any gene: 4. Germline V gene lookup returns CDR1 MNHEY and CDR2 SMNVEV (reference sequence). CDR3 size: 15 residues. The CDR3 nucleotides are TGTGCCAGCAGTTCATGGACTAGCGGGAGTAATGAGCAGTTCTTC. Translation: CASSSWTSGSNEQFF.

This chain joins TRBV12-3 or TRBV12-4 and TRBJ2-1; D gene unclear. Between the trimmed V and J ends, which lost 5 bases and 9 bases, there was a span of 11 bases. The length of the CDR3 is 12 residues. This CDR3 reads CASSPPVGEQFF. The DNA of the CDR3 is TGTGCCAGCAGTCCCCCCGTCGGTGAGCAGTTCTTC.

This clone has just one count. The chain joins TRBV19 to TRBJ2-1; perhaps TRBD1 as D (6 bases). This CDR3 contains 15 residues. Germline CDR1 is LNHDA and CDR2 is SQIVND (reference sequence). V was trimmed by 5 bases and J by 3 bases, leaving 14 bases between them. CDR3 in DNA: TGTGCCAGTAGTCAGGGGATCCTGAGCTACAATGAGCAGTTCTTC. Residues: CASSQGILSYNEQFF.

The chain carries TRBV6-2 or TRBV6-3 and TRBJ1-5, with D perhaps TRBD1 (5 bases). CDR1 is MNHEY, CDR2 SVGEGT, per germline. V was clipped by 0 bases and J by 7 bases, with 19 bases between them. The CDR3 is made up of 17 amino acids. CDR3 region: CASSYSTLRQPRQPQHF. The DNA of the CDR3 is TGTGCCAGCAGTTACTCAACCCTCAGACAGCCCAGGCAGCCCCAGCATTTT.

The gene calls are TRBV7-2 and TRBJ1-2; no definite D call. Germline V gene data show CDR1 as SGHTA and CDR2 as FQGNSA. The V gene lost 6 bases and the J gene lost 2 bases, with 13 bases spanning the gap. There are 14 residues in the CDR3. CDR3 nucleotide sequence: TGTGCCAGCAGAACAGAGTTCATGAACTATGGCTACACCTTC. This translates into CASRTEFMNYGYTF.

V gene TRBV7-3 combines with J gene TRBJ2-1; the match to TRBD2 covers 8 bases. CDR3 length: 17 amino acids. Germline CDR1 and CDR2: SGHTA and FQGTGA. After removal of 6 bases from V and 4 bases from J, the junction contained 14 bases not matched to a gene. For the CDR3, the DNA is TGTGCCAGCAGGTGGCGGGACCTCGGGGGGGTATACAATGAGCAGTTCTTC. It yields the protein CASRWRDLGGVYNEQFF.

This clone has only a few counts. V usage is TRBV7-2 and J usage is TRBJ2-3; 8 bases align to TRBD2. CDR1 and CDR2 from the germline V gene are SGHTA and FQGNSA. This CDR3 spans 19 amino acids. V lost 5 bases, J lost 2 bases, and 18 bases stayed unmatched. CDR3 DNA: TGTGCCAGCAGCCTTCCGGGGGGGGTCTCCGTTTGGACCACAGATACGCAGTATTTT. Protein product: CASSLPGGVSVWTTDTQYF.

V usage is TRBV7-2 and J usage is TRBJ1-2; tentatively, D is TRBD1 (5 bases). The germline V and J ends were trimmed by 1 base and 8 bases, with 14 bases remaining between them. Germline CDR1 SGHTA, CDR2 FQGNSA. The CDR3 contains 14 residues. CDR3 residues: CASSLDGAQRGYTF. CDR3 nucleotides: TGTGCCAGCAGCTTAGATGGGGCGCAGAGAGGCTACACCTTC.

The chain combines TRBV6-2 or TRBV6-3 with TRBJ1-5; D unclear. CDR3 length: 14 residues. Germline values: CDR1 MNHEY, CDR2 SVGEGT. Trimming removed 3 bases from V and 7 bases from J, with 13 bases in between. CDR3 sequence (DNA): TGTGCCAGCAGTTATGAGGAGAAGACGCAGCCCCAGCATTTT. Residues: CASSYEEKTQPQHF.

This clone occurred a few times. The chain has TRBV7-2 and TRBJ2-7; 7 bases are a match to TRBD2. J was trimmed by 0 bases and V by 4 bases; bases with no gene match: 3. There are 14 residues in the CDR3. Germline-derived CDR1 and CDR2 are SGHTA and FQGNSA. CDR3: CASSSGTTSYEQYF. In nucleotides, the CDR3 is TGTGCCAGCAGCTCAGGGACTACCTCCTACGAGCAGTACTTC.

The V call is TRBV29-1, the J call TRBJ1-3; D is perhaps TRBD1 (5 bases). CDR3 length equals 13 residues. CDR1 is SQVTM and CDR2 is ANQGSEA in the germline V gene. Trimming cost V 1 base and J 3 bases, with 7 bases left between them. This CDR3 reads CSVEGTLGNTIYF. DNA of the CDR3: TGCAGCGTTGAAGGGACACTTGGAAACACCATATATTTT.

The rearrangement uses TRBV7-6 and TRBJ2-1, with D possibly matching TRBD2 (7 bases). The germline gives CDR1 SGHVS, CDR2 FNYEAQ. The CDR3 has 14 residues. V was cut by 6 bases and J by 8 bases, with 17 bases left in between. The CDR3 sequence is CASRPDPGGYEQFF. The CDR3 coding sequence is TGTGCCAGCAGACCCGACCCGGGGGGCTATGAGCAGTTCTTC.

The chain recombines TRBV27 with TRBJ1-2, with 9 bases aligning to TRBD1. The V and J ends lost 7 bases and 5 bases, in that order; junction bases with no gene match: 11. The germline V gene has CDR1 MNHEY and CDR2 SMNVEV (reference sequence). The CDR3 has 15 amino acids. CDR3 residues: CASTSYLQGAYGYTF. CDR3 nucleotides: TGTGCCAGCACTAGTTACTTACAGGGGGCTTATGGCTACACCTTC.

The chain joins TRBV7-4 to TRBJ1-4; perhaps TRBD1 as D (5 bases). The germline gives CDR1 SGHVT, CDR2 SQSDAQ. V was trimmed by 4 bases and J by 6 bases, leaving 15 bases between them. The CDR3 has 15 residues. CDR3 in DNA: TGTGCCAGCAGCTCAAGGGGCCTAAGGGATGAAAAACTGTTTTTT. It encodes CASSSRGLRDEKLFF.

Comment on this clone: Other DNA sequences in this specimen translate into the identical CDR3. This chain connects TRBV5-1 to TRBJ2-5; no definite D call. The germline gives CDR1 SGHRS, CDR2 YFSETQ. V was pared by 0 bases and J by 5 bases, with 8 bases between. The CDR3 loop spans 13 amino acids. The CDR3 reads CASSLVGEETQYF. The CDR3 region has the DNA TGCGCCAGCAGCTTGGTGGGCGAGGAGACCCAGTACTTC.

This clone was seen only a few times. The genes are TRBV5-4 and TRBJ1-2, with TRBD1 matching 7 bases. Germline CDR1 SGHNT, CDR2 YYREEE (reference sequence). CDR3 length equals 15 residues. J gave up 4 bases and V 4 bases, and 10 bases lay outside the gene matches. The CDR3 DNA follows: TGTGCCAGCAGCGTTACAGGGGACCCGGTCTATGGCTACACCTTC. It specifies CASSVTGDPVYGYTF.

V usage is TRBV5-1 and J usage is TRBJ2-1, with unresolved D. Germline assignment: CDR1 SGHRS and CDR2 YFSETQ. CDR3 size: 16 residues. The V gene lost 4 bases and the J gene lost 0 bases, with 14 bases spanning the gap. The CDR3 bases are TGCGCCAGCAGCGGATTAGGAGTATCCTCCTACAATGAGCAGTTCTTC. Translated: CASSGLGVSSYNEQFF. The full variable domain, completed using reference TRBV5-1 and TRBJ2-1, is KAGVTQTPRYLIKTRGQQVTLSCSPISGHRSVSWYQQTPGQGLQFLFEYFSETQRNKGNFPGRFSGRQFSNSRSEMNVSTLELGDSALYLCASSGLGVSSYNEQFFGPGTRLTVL.

V is TRBV27 and J is TRBJ1-3; 7 positions match TRBD1. J gave up 4 bases and V 5 bases, and 11 bases lay outside the gene matches. The germline CDR1 and CDR2 sequences are MNHEY and SMNVEV (reference sequence). The CDR3 extends over 16 amino acids. CDR3 bases: TGTGCCAGCAGTGATACGCCGACAGGGTGGGGAAACACCATATATTTT. It translates to CASSDTPTGWGNTIYF.

This chain connects TRBV18 to TRBJ2-7, with D maybe TRBD2 (5 bases). The CDR3 covers 15 residues. Germline CDR1 is KGHSH and CDR2 is LQKENI. With 5 bases removed from V and 0 bases from J, the gap between germline ends came to 14 bases. In nucleotides, the CDR3 is TGTGCCAGCTCATACGGACTGTTGAGCTCCTACGAGCAGTACTTC. Residues: CASSYGLLSSYEQYF.

V gene TRBV5-1 combines with J gene TRBJ2-1, with 7 bases aligning to TRBD1. CDR1 and CDR2 (germline): SGHRS, YFSETQ. This CDR3 spans 14 amino acids. V was pared by 2 bases and J by 10 bases, with 9 bases of the junction left unmatched. CDR3 in amino acids: CASSFGQVPGEQFF. The DNA for the CDR3 is TGCGCCAGCAGCTTCGGACAGGTGCCGGGGGAGCAGTTCTTC. The whole variable domain, remainder taken from reference TRBV5-1 and TRBJ2-1, is KAGVTQTPRYLIKTRGQQVTLSCSPISGHRSVSWYQQTPGQGLQFLFEYFSETQRNKGNFPGRFSGRQFSNSRSEMNVSTLELGDSALYLCASSFGQVPGEQFFGPGTRLTVL.

The V call is TRBV20-1, the J call TRBJ2-1; TRBD1 is a possible D gene (5 bases). With 6 bases removed from V and 6 bases from J, the gap between germline ends came to 9 bases. The CDR3 consists of 11 residues. Germline V CDR1 and CDR2: DFQATT, SNEGSKA (reference sequence). CDR3 bases: TGCAGTGCCTCCAGGGTCAATGAGCAGTTCTTC. As protein: CSASRVNEQFF.

The table lists this clone with a few counts. In nucleotides, the CDR3 is TGTGCCAGCTCATCAAAACAGGGGGCGAGCACTGAAGCTTTCTTT. It is translated as CASSSKQGASTEAFF. The J gene is TRBJ1-1, the V gene TRBV18; 9 bases are shared with TRBD1. This CDR3 has 15 amino acids. The germline gives CDR1 KGHSH, CDR2 LQKENI. V gave up 5 bases and J gave up 4 bases; unmatched junction bases: 8.

This clone was observed once. CDR3 in amino acids: CASTVTGDSNQPQHF. The CDR3 DNA is TGTGCCAGCACCGTGACGGGAGATAGCAATCAGCCCCAGCATTTT. J is TRBJ1-5 and V is TRBV21-1. TRBV21-1 corresponds to a pseudogene. The CDR3 loop spans 15 amino acids.

This clone appeared a few times. The genes are TRBV5-1 and TRBJ1-5; D call uncertain. The CDR3 loop spans 13 amino acids. Germline CDR1 SGHRS, CDR2 YFSETQ. V lost 3 bases and J lost 7, with 11 bases in between. The CDR3 region is CASSSGVGQPQHF. For the CDR3, the DNA is TGCGCCAGCAGCTCCGGGGTTGGGCAGCCCCAGCATTTT. The entire variable domain, with the rest obtained from reference TRBV5-1 and TRBJ1-5, is as follows: KAGVTQTPRYLIKTRGQQVTLSCSPISGHRSVSWYQQTPGQGLQFLFEYFSETQRNKGNFPGRFSGRQFSNSRSEMNVSTLELGDSALYLCASSSGVGQPQHFGDGTRLSIL.

This clone was seen a few times. The V call is TRBV6-5, the J call TRBJ1-2; D perhaps matches TRBD1 (5 bases). The germline CDR1 and CDR2 sequences are MNHEY and SVGAGI. The CDR3 spans 14 residues. V was clipped by 0 bases and J by 5 bases, with 10 bases between them. CDR3 residues: CASSYSDSQYGYTF. The DNA for the CDR3 is TGTGCCAGCAGTTACTCCGACAGCCAATATGGCTACACCTTC.

A few counts support this clone. The chain recombines TRBV27 with TRBJ2-7; TRBD1 matches at 9 bases. J was trimmed by 8 bases and V by 5 bases; bases with no gene match: 13. The CDR3 contains 15 residues. The germline V gene has CDR1 MNHEY and CDR2 SMNVEV (reference sequence). The DNA of the CDR3 is TGTGCCAGCAGTCCGAGGACAGGGGTTAACTGGCAGCAGTACTTC. It is translated as CASSPRTGVNWQQYF.

The CDR3 DNA reads TGTGCCAGCAGCCTCCAAGCGGGAGGGCTTCCGGCAGATACGCAGTATTTT. Protein sequence: CASSLQAGGLPADTQYF. The chain has TRBV7-9 and TRBJ2-3; 10 bases agree with TRBD2. CDR1 is SEHNR, CDR2 FQNEAQ, per germline (reference sequence). CDR3 length: 17 amino acids. The junction had 12 bases not matched to a gene; V was cut back by 5 bases and J by 4 bases.